Reported below is one TCR beta chain. The source of the sample is a study of blood T cell repertoires in COVID-19. Sequencing was performed with immunoSEQ multiplex PCR; in TCRdb, only in-frame clones are kept and a portion is missing. The table has tens of thousands of clones, roughly 90% seen once. The sequence derives from a woman between 45 and 65 years old with active or convalescent COVID-19. The source material was peripheral blood.

CDR3 residues: CASSRDRVDASNQPQHF. The CDR3 nucleotides are TGTGCCAGCAGTAGGGACAGGGTGGATGCAAGCAATCAGCCCCAGCATTTT. V usage is TRBV2 and J usage is TRBJ1-5; 9 nucleotides agree with TRBD1. The junction had 9 bases not matched to a gene; V was cut back by 5 bases and J by 1 base. This CDR3 comprises 17 residues. CDR1 and CDR2 (germline): SNHLY, FYNNEI. Looking up the rest from reference TRBV2 and TRBJ1-5 gives the full variable domain: EPEVTQTPSHQVTQMGQEVILRCVPISNHLYFYWYRQILGQKVEFLVSFYNNEISEKSEIFDDQFSVERPDGSNFTLKIRSTKLEDSAMYFCASSRDRVDASNQPQHFGDGTRLSIL.